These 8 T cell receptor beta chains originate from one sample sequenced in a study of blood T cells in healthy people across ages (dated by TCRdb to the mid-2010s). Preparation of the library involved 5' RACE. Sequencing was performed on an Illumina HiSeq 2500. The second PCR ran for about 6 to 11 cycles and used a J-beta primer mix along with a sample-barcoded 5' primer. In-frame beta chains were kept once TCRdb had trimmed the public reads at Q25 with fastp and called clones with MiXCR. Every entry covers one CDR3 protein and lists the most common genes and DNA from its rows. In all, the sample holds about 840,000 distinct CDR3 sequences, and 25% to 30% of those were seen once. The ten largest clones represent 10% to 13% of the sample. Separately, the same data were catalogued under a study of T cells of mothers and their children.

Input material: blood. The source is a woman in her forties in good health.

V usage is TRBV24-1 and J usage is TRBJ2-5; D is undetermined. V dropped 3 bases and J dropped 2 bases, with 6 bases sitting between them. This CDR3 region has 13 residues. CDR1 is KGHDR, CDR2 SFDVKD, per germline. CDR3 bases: TGTGCCACCAGTGATGCTGGTCAAGAGACCCAGTACTTC. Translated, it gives CATSDAGQETQYF.

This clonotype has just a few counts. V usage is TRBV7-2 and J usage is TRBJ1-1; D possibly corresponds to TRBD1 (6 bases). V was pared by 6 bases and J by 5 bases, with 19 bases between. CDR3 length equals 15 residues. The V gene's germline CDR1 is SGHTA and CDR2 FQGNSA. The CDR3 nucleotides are TGTGCCAGCAGTACAGGGTGGGGGGTCGTTACTGAAGCTTTCTTT. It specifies CASSTGWGVVTEAFF. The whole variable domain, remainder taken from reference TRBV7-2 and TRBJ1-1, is GAGVSQSPSNKVTEKGKDVELRCDPISGHTALYWYRQSLGQGLEFLIYFQGNSAPDKSGLPSDRFSAERTGGSVSTLTIQRTQQEDSAVYLCASSTGWGVVTEAFFGQGTRLTVV.

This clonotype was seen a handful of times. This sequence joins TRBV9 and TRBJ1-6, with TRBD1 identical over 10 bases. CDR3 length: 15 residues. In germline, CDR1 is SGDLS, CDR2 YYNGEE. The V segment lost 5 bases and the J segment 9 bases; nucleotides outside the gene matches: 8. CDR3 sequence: CASSLGTGEGSPLHF. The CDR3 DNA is TGTGCCAGCAGTCTCGGGACAGGGGAAGGTTCACCCCTCCACTTT.

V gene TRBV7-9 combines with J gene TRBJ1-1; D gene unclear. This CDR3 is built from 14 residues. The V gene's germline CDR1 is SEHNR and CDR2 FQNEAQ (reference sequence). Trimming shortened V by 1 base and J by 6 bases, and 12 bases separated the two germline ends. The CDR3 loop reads CASSLVFLGAEAFF. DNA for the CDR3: TGTGCCAGCAGCTTAGTCTTTCTAGGCGCTGAAGCTTTCTTT.

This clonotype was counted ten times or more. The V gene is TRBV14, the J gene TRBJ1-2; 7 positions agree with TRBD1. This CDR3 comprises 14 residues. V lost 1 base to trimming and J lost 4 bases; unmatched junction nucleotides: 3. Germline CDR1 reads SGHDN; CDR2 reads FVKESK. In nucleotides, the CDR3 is TGTGCCAGCAGCCAAGTGACAGGGAGCTATGGCTACACCTTC. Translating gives CASSQVTGSYGYTF.

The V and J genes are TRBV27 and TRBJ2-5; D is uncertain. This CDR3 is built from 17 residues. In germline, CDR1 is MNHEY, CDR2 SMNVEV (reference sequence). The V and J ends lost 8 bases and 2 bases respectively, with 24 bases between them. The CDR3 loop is CASLPVPRTHHQETQYF. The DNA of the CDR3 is TGTGCCAGCCTCCCCGTTCCGAGGACCCATCATCAAGAGACCCAGTACTTC.

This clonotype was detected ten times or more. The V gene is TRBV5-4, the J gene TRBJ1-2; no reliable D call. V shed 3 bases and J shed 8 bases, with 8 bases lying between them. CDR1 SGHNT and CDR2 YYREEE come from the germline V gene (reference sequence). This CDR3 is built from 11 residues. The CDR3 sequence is CASSSAEGYTF. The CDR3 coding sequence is TGTGCCAGCAGCTCTGCCGAGGGCTACACCTTC. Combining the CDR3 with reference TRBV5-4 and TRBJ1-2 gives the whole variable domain ETGVTQSPTHLIKTRGQQVTLRCSSQSGHNTVSWYQQALGQGPQFIFQYYREEENGRGNFPPRFSGLQFPNYSSELNVNALELDDSALYLCASSSAEGYTFGSGTRLTVV.

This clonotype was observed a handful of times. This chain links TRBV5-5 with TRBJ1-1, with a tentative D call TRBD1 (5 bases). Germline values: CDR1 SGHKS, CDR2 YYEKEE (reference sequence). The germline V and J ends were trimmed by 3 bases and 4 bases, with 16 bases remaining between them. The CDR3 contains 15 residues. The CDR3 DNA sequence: TGTGCCAGCAGCTGGGGCGGTAACGGGGGCACTGAAGCTTTCTTT. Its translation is CASSWGGNGGTEAFF.